Listed below are T cell receptor beta chains from one sample, sequenced in a study of follicular helper T cells after annual influenza vaccination. Sequencing used immunoSEQ multiplex PCR; TCRdb keeps in-frame clones, though not all of them. Of 860 or so clones detected, 72% appear once; the ten largest clones hold around 7%. The sequencing here drew on CXCR5+ CD38+ circulating T follicular helper cells from blood, taken 7 days after influenza vaccination. Receptors originate from an adult who received the influenza vaccine. CDR3s include the opening cysteine and the closing phenylalanine or tryptophan. Fields, in order: clone size, V gene, D gene, J gene, CDR3 protein, CDR3 DNA. A D gene is named only where the DNA matches it firmly. Clone size, where shown, is once, few, many, or a class for clones that have expanded.

NA	TRBV7-8	TRBD2	TRBJ2-7	CASSLGGLAVYEQYF	TGTGCCAGCAGCTTAGGGGGACTAGCGGTCTACGAGCAGTACTTC
NA	TRBV6-1	TRBD1	TRBJ1-1	CASSYSGGTEAFF	TGTGCCAGCAGTTATTCAGGGGGCACTGAAGCTTTCTTT
NA	TRBV6-1	NA	TRBJ1-1	CASTDSNTEAFF	TGTGCCAGCACCGACTCGAACACTGAAGCTTTCTTT
NA	TRBV6-1	TRBD2	TRBJ2-5	CASSRGGAGQETQYF	TGTGCCAGCAGTCGCGGGGGGGCCGGACAAGAGACCCAGTACTTC
NA	TRBV6-5	TRBD1	TRBJ1-1	CASSETGGRTEAFF	TGTGCCAGCAGTGAAACAGGGGGCCGCACTGAAGCTTTCTTT
NA	TRBV7-8	TRBD1	TRBJ2-7	CASSLQDRGRGQYF	TGTGCCAGCAGCTTACAGGACAGGGGGCGCGGGCAGTACTTC
NA	TRBV27	NA	TRBJ2-1	CASSYWRGLLSYNEQFF	TGTGCCAGCAGTTATTGGCGGGGGCTCCTCTCCTACAATGAGCAGTTCTTC
NA	TRBV11-1	NA	TRBJ2-7	CASSLRSSYEQYF	TGTGCCAGCAGCTTAAGGAGCTCCTACGAGCAGTACTTC
NA	TRBV7-2	NA	TRBJ1-1	CASSLVGGAGTEAFF	TGTGCCAGCAGCTTAGTTGGGGGGGCTGGCACTGAAGCTTTCTTT
once	TRBV2	TRBD2	TRBJ2-5	CASREMGRGFQETQYF	TGTGCCAGCAGGGAGATGGGGCGGGGGTTCCAAGAGACCCAGTACTTC
NA	TRBV7-3	TRBD1	TRBJ2-6	CASSRDSGANVLTF	TGTGCCAGCAGCCGGGACAGTGGGGCCAACGTCCTGACTTTC
NA	TRBV7-9	NA	TRBJ2-1	CASSLMNEQFF	TGTGCCAGCAGCTTAATGAATGAGCAGTTCTTC
NA	TRBV5-1	TRBD1	TRBJ1-6	CASSLAPGQGDNSPLHF	TGCGCCAGCAGCTTGGCCCCGGGACAGGGGGATAATTCACCCCTCCACTTT
NA	TRBV19	NA	TRBJ2-1	CASSRNRVNEQFF	TGTGCCAGTAGTAGGAACAGGGTAAATGAGCAGTTCTTC
NA	TRBV25-1	NA	TRBJ1-1	CASSESGAGARNTEAFF	TGTGCCAGCAGTGAATCCGGGGCAGGGGCCAGGAACACTGAAGCTTTCTTT
NA	TRBV11-3	NA	TRBJ2-2	CASSLAPELGGHTGELFF	TGTGCCAGCAGCTTAGCCCCAGAGCTTGGGGGCCACACCGGGGAGCTGTTTTTT
NA	TRBV6-5	TRBD1	TRBJ2-5	CATLDRDGKETQYF	TGTGCCACCCTGGACAGGGATGGGAAAGAGACCCAGTACTTC
NA	TRBV4-3	NA	TRBJ1-4	CASSQDRVTGGEKLFF	TGCGCCAGCAGCCAAGATAGAGTAACAGGCGGTGAAAAACTGTTTTTT
NA	TRBV13	TRBD1	TRBJ1-3	CASSRGQGSSGNTIYF	TGTGCCAGCAGCCGGGGACAGGGATCGAGTGGAAACACCATATATTTT
NA	TRBV5-1	TRBD2	TRBJ2-2	CASSLALAGNTGELFF	TGCGCCAGCAGCTTGGCCCTAGCGGGGAACACCGGGGAGCTGTTTTTT
NA	TRBV7-9	NA	TRBJ1-6	CASGGESNSPLHF	TGTGCCAGCGGAGGGGAAAGTAATTCACCCCTCCACTTT
NA	TRBV19	TRBD1	TRBJ1-1	CASSPSPGTGSNAFF	TGTGCCAGTAGTCCGTCCCCCGGGACAGGGAGCAATGCTTTCTTT
few	TRBV5-1	NA	TRBJ2-7	CASSLEADEQYF	TGCGCCAGCAGCTTGGAGGCCGACGAGCAGTACTTC
few	TRBV7-2	NA	TRBJ1-1	CASSKRQGNTEAFF	TGTGCCAGCAGCAAGCGGCAGGGGAACACTGAAGCTTTCTTT
NA	TRBV6-1	TRBD1	TRBJ1-1	CATRTGGKSAFF	TGTGCCACCAGGACAGGGGGGAAGTCGGCTTTCTTT
few	TRBV29-1	NA	TRBJ1-2	CSVDTGSNYGYTF	TGCAGCGTTGATACAGGGTCCAACTATGGCTACACCTTC